Given below is one T cell receptor beta chain in context. The sample comes from a study of early T cells in non-severe SARS-CoV-2 infection. For the study at large: Unsorted whole-blood RNA was sequenced in bulk, leaving chains unpaired.

Individual cDNA molecules carried attached unique molecular identifiers. TCRdb independently ran MiXCR on the 5' RACE reads; one entry per CDR3 protein. Among fewer than 25,000 distinct CDR3 sequences, 3.6% were seen once, and the ten largest hold 5.5% to 6.5%. Sequencing was performed on whole blood. This TCR was recovered from an adult who was a healthcare worker with PCR-confirmed SARS-CoV-2 infection or an uninfected control (not recorded which).

The CDR3 DNA reads as TGTGCCAGCAGTGAAATTGGTACAGGGCGTGACACCGGGGAGCTGTTTTTT. It translates to CASSEIGTGRDTGELFF. The chain is built from TRBV6-1 and TRBJ2-2; D may be TRBD1 (6 bases). The CDR3 contains 17 residues. Germline CDR1 and CDR2: MNHNS and SASEGT. V lost 2 bases and J 3 bases, leaving 16 bases between the germline ends.